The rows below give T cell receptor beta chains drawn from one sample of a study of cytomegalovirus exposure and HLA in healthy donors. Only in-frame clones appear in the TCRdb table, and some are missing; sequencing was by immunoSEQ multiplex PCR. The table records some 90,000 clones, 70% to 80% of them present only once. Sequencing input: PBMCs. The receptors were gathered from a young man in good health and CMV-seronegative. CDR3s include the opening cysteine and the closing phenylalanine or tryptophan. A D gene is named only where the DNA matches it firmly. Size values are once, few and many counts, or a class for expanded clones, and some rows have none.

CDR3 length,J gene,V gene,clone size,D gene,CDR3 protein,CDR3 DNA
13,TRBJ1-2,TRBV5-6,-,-,CASSLAGDGGYTF,TGTGCCAGCAGCTTGGCAGGGGATGGTGGCTACACCTTC
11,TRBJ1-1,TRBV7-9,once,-,CASSEGQEAFF,TGTGCCAGCAGCGAAGGACAGGAAGCTTTCTTT
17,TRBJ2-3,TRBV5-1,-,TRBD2,CASSPGLAGSFTDTQYF,TGCGCCAGCAGCCCAGGACTAGCGGGGTCCTTCACAGATACGCAGTATTTT
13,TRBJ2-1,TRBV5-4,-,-,CASSLVVPNEQFF,TGTGCCAGCAGCCTGGTAGTACCGAATGAGCAGTTCTTC
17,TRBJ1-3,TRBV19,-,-,CASSIDLPRYSGNTIYF,TGTGCCAGTAGTATAGATCTACCGCGGTACTCTGGAAACACCATATATTTT
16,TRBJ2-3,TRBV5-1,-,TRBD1,CASSPPDREDTDTQYF,TGCGCCAGCAGCCCGCCCGACAGGGAAGACACAGATACGCAGTATTTT
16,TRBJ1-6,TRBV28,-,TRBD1,CASSPPPTGTVSPLHF,TGTGCCAGCAGTCCCCCTCCGACAGGGACGGTTTCACCCCTCCACTTT
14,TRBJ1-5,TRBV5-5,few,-,CASSLAQGNQPQHF,TGTGCCAGCAGCTTGGCGCAGGGCAATCAGCCCCAGCATTTT
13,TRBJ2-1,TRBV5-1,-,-,CASHLTEDKEQFF,TGCGCCAGCCATTTGACCGAGGACAAAGAGCAGTTCTTC
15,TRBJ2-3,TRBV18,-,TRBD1,CASSPPDRGTDTQYF,TGTGCCAGCTCACCACCCGACAGGGGTACAGATACGCAGTATTTT
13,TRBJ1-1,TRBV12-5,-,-,CASGLISGSGAFF,TGTGCTAGTGGTTTGATTTCGGGATCGGGGGCTTTCTTT
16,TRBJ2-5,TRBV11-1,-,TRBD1,CASSFHLPGQGETQYF,TGTGCCAGCAGCTTTCATCTTCCGGGACAGGGAGAGACCCAGTACTTC
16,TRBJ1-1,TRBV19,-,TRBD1,CASSIEDRGPNTEAFF,TGTGCCAGTAGTATAGAGGACAGGGGACCTAACACTGAAGCTTTCTTT
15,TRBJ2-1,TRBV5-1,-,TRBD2,CASSSTSGDYNEQFF,TGCGCCAGCAGCTCGACTAGCGGGGATTACAATGAGCAGTTCTTC
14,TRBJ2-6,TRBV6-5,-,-,CASSSNNGANVLTF,TGTGCCAGCAGTTCCAACAACGGGGCCAACGTCCTGACTTTC
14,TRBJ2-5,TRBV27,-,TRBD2,CASSLLAVPGAQYF,TGTGCCAGCAGTTTACTAGCGGTACCCGGGGCCCAGTACTTC
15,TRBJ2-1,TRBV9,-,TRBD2,CASSASGRTNNEQFF,TGTGCCAGCAGCGCTAGCGGGAGAACCAACAATGAGCAGTTCTTC
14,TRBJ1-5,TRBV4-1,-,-,CASSQESEFGPQHF,TGCGCCAGCAGCCAAGAAAGCGAATTTGGGCCCCAGCATTTT
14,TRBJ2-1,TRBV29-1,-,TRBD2,CSVTSGSAYNEQFF,TGCAGCGTAACTAGCGGGAGCGCCTACAATGAGCAGTTCTTC
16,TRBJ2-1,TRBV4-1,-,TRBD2,CASSSGTSGNYNEQFF,TGCGCCAGCAGCTCCGGGACTAGCGGAAACTACAATGAGCAGTTCTTC
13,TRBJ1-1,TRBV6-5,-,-,CASYGLGNTEAFF,TGTGCCAGTTACGGGTTGGGGAACACTGAAGCTTTCTTT
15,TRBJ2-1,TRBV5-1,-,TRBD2,CASSSPGLAGTEQFF,TGCGCCAGCAGCTCACCGGGACTAGCGGGAACTGAGCAGTTCTTC
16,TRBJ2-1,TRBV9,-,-,CASSVVEGGPYNEQFF,TGTGCCAGCAGCGTAGTCGAGGGGGGGCCCTACAATGAGCAGTTCTTC